This entry features one T cell receptor (beta chain) sequence. This clone has just one count. The clone's antigen remains unknown. The record has no base qualities; no much larger clone is one base away. The trim is 6 bases for V and 7 bases for J, with a gap of 19 bases between the germline ends. According to the germline V gene, CDR1 reads SGHTA and CDR2 reads FQGNSA. Taken from cysteine to phenylalanine, the CDR3 has 15 residues. Kept here is only the CDR3 DNA, which spans 45 bases and is read in frame from base 1. The source of the sample is a study of T cell changes during pregnancy in multiple sclerosis (dated by TCRdb to the late 2010s). Study-level background: The study looked at changes in the T cell repertoire across pregnancy in women with multiple sclerosis.

Receptor libraries were prepared by the immunoSEQ multiplex PCR assay. TCRdb retrieved this table from immuneACCESS and kept in-frame rearrangements only. Not all clones are present; in checked studies, unresolved V genes account for under half, and no reason is known for the remainder. The table for this sample lists about 34,000 clones; 75% to 90% of them were counted only once. Around 4.1% of the sample is taken by the ten largest. The sample was CD8+ T cells from peripheral blood mononuclear cells, taken after pregnancy. The rearranged segments are TRBV7-2 and TRBJ2-1; 7 matching bases give a weak D call of TRBD2. This clonotype originated in a female donor with multiple sclerosis, enrolled in a pregnancy study. At the DNA level, the sequence is TGTGCCAGCAGTCAAGGGGGGGGTAGCGTGAATGAGCAGTTCTTC. Protein translation: CASSQGGGSVNEQFF.